This T cell receptor beta chain was recovered during a study of a mutant IDH1 vaccine in newly diagnosed glioma. Study as a whole: Patients previously underwent radiotherapy, temozolomide, or both, and most underwent both.

The sample's time point: baseline, week 1 (first vaccination visit). Treatment here: pre-vaccination baseline after standard-of-care therapy. Profiled with immunoSEQ multiplex PCR; TCRdb holds only in-frame clones, not every one. The sample lists tens of thousands of clones, about 83% seen once, with 1.5% to 2% in the top ten. The CDR3 sequence is 15 residues long. The germline CDR1 and CDR2 sequences are SNHLY and FYNNEI. Trimming stripped 10 bases from V and 3 bases from J, with 20 bases between. The sequencing here drew on PBMCs, taken from a glioma patient treated with radiotherapy, temozolomide or both. The chain uses TRBV2 and TRBJ2-3; D possibly corresponds to TRBD2 (7 bases). The TCR sequence derives from a woman aged 40 to 49 with glioma. The CDR3 sequence: CATQEGGGVTDTQYF. In DNA form, the CDR3 reads TGTGCCACCCAAGAGGGGGGGGGAGTAACAGATACGCAGTATTTT.